The sequence of this T cell receptor (beta chain) was determined in a study of shared clonotypes between healthy human individuals. The study drew all its donors from Caucasian adults living in Nashville, Tennessee. The CDR3 covers 12 residues. In germline, CDR1 is MNHEY, CDR2 SVGAGI. V dropped 10 bases and J dropped 1; count of bases not matched to a gene: 3. Produced via immunoSEQ multiplex PCR; TCRdb's table is partial and in-frame only. This table holds some 1 million clones, 65% to 75% found once. The sequenced sample was memory CD4+ T cells sorted from blood. As to subset: CD45RA-negative fraction. This TCR came from a man aged 18 to 29 in good health. The chain has TRBV6-5 and TRBJ1-1; 7 bases line up with TRBD1. Written as DNA, the CDR3 is TGTGCCACCAGACAGGGGAACACTGAAGCTTTCTTT. Protein product: CATRQGNTEAFF.